This T cell receptor beta chain came from a study of blood T cell repertoires in COVID-19. The CDR3 loop spans 13 amino acids. The V and J ends lost 9 bases and 1 base respectively, with 12 bases between them. Germline V gene sequence: CDR1 MDHEN, CDR2 SYDVKM. Clones were sequenced by immunoSEQ multiplex PCR, and TCRdb holds only the in-frame ones, with some missing. This sample has about 45,000 clones, with over 70% found just once. Specimen: peripheral blood. The V call is TRBV28, the J call TRBJ1-1; the D gene is possibly TRBD1 (6 bases). This receptor was taken from a man aged 65 to 79 with acute or convalescent COVID-19. The CDR3 protein is CASAGTPNTEAFF. For the CDR3, the DNA is TGTGCCAGTGCCGGGACACCGAACACTGAAGCTTTCTTT.